Below are 21 T cell receptor beta chains sequenced from a single sample in a study of OX40 agonist ivuxolimab in advanced cancers. The data were produced by immunoSEQ multiplex PCR, yet TCRdb's version contains in-frame clones alone and is incomplete. Of 20,000 to 25,000 clones in the sample, around three quarters were seen once. The specimen was CD4+ or CD8+ T cells sorted from blood, collected in a trial of the OX40 agonist ivuxolimab. All receptors derive from an adult with an advanced solid tumor such as melanoma, head and neck, liver or kidney cancer.

The chain employs TRBV6-4 and TRBJ2-5; 10 bases map to TRBD2. Unmatched junction bases numbered 2, after V lost 3 bases and J lost 1 base. CDR3 length equals 15 residues. Per germline, CDR1 MRHNA and CDR2 SNTAGT. The DNA for the CDR3 is TGTGCCAGCAGTGAAGTAGCGGGGGGCCAAGAGACCCAGTACTTC. This gives the protein CASSEVAGGQETQYF.

The chain combines TRBV6-1 with TRBJ2-1; D perhaps matches TRBD1 (5 bases). Germline assignment: CDR1 MNHNS and CDR2 SASEGT. The ends were cut back, 3 bases at V and 6 bases at J, with 12 bases in the middle. This CDR3 has 14 residues. The CDR3 DNA reads TGTGCCAGCAGTGAGCTTACAGGTTTCAATGAGCAGTTCTTC. Translation gives CASSELTGFNEQFF.

The V and J genes are TRBV7-9 and TRBJ2-7; no definite D call. Germline values: CDR1 SEHNR, CDR2 FQNEAQ (reference sequence). V shed 3 bases and J shed 6 bases, with 9 bases lying between them. This CDR3 spans 12 amino acids. Here the CDR3 reads CASSLVRAEQYF. CDR3 bases: TGTGCCAGCAGCTTGGTCCGTGCCGAGCAGTACTTC.

J is TRBJ1-3 and V is TRBV29-1; D is ambiguous. The CDR3 runs 16 residues. Germline assignment: CDR1 SQVTM and CDR2 ANQGSEA. Trimming removed 0 bases at V and 0 bases at J, with 12 bases between. CDR3 residues: CSVEDSHISSGNTIYF. CDR3 DNA sequence: TGCAGCGTTGAAGATTCCCACATTAGCTCTGGAAACACCATATATTTT.

This clone showed up just once. V usage is TRBV11-3 and J usage is TRBJ2-2; D unresolved. V lost 5 bases and J 7 bases, leaving 5 bases between the germline ends. CDR1 is SGHNT, CDR2 YENEEA, per germline. The CDR3 contains 11 residues. The CDR3 coding sequence is TGTGCCAGCAGCGGGGTCGGGGAGCTGTTTTTT. It codes for CASSGVGELFF.

The chain links TRBV7-9 to TRBJ1-4, with 7 bases aligning to TRBD1. Trimming at V came to 5 bases and at J to 7 bases, leaving 10 bases not matched to a gene. The CDR3 totals 15 residues. The germline V gene has CDR1 SEHNR and CDR2 FQNEAQ (reference sequence). The CDR3 loop reads CASSDATGQLEKLFF. The CDR3 DNA reads as TGTGCCAGCAGCGACGCGACGGGACAGCTTGAAAAACTGTTTTTT.

The rearrangement uses TRBV5-1 and TRBJ2-5; possibly TRBD1 or TRBD2 for D (5 bases each). This CDR3 has 17 amino acids. Per germline, CDR1 SGHRS and CDR2 YFSETQ. With 0 bases removed from V and 3 bases from J, the gap between germline ends came to 18 bases. The CDR3 coding sequence is TGCGCCAGCAGCTTGGCGGCCTTTGTTGGGGGTGAAGAGACCCAGTACTTC. It encodes CASSLAAFVGGEETQYF.

J is TRBJ1-1 and V is TRBV9; tentative D call: TRBD1 (5 bases). V lost 0 bases, J lost 1 base, and 16 bases lay in between. The CDR3 covers 17 residues. Germline V gives CDR1 SGDLS, CDR2 YYNGEE. The DNA of the CDR3 is TGTGCCAGCAGCGTAGGCTATCTCAGGGCCGAGAACACTGAAGCTTTCTTT. This encodes CASSVGYLRAENTEAFF.

The rearrangement links TRBV9 to TRBJ2-7; tentative D call: TRBD2 (7 bases). Germline values: CDR1 SGDLS, CDR2 YYNGEE. The CDR3 runs 18 residues. V lost 0 bases to trimming and J lost 2 bases, with 21 bases between them. The DNA of the CDR3 is TGTGCCAGCAGCGTAGGGGGAGGGGGAATAGTTGGGACCTACGAGCAGTACTTC. Protein: CASSVGGGGIVGTYEQYF.

This clone was recorded a few times. The CDR3 loop reads CASSQDVGTAETQYF. For the CDR3, the DNA is TGCGCCAGCAGCCAAGATGTCGGGACAGCTGAGACCCAGTACTTC. This chain connects TRBV4-1 to TRBJ2-5; TRBD1 matches at 7 bases. In germline, CDR1 is MGHRA, CDR2 YSYEKL. After removal of 0 bases from V and 5 bases from J, the junction contained 6 bases not matched to a gene. The CDR3 consists of 15 residues.

V is TRBV9 and J is TRBJ2-2; 8 bases agree with TRBD2. This CDR3 is built from 19 residues. Germline loops: CDR1 SGDLS, CDR2 YYNGEE. V trimming: 4 bases; J trimming: 4 bases; junction bases outside the gene matches: 18. In nucleotides, the CDR3 is TGTGCCAGCAGCCCCTCCTCTAGCGGGTGGAACAAGGGCACCGGGGAGCTGTTTTTT. Its translation is CASSPSSSGWNKGTGELFF.

The table lists this clone with a few counts. The CDR3 DNA reads TGTGCCAGCAGCATAGGCGACGGGTGGGACTTTTCGCAGTATTTT. Translating it yields CASSIGDGWDFSQYF. The chain carries TRBV7-9 and TRBJ2-3; possible D gene TRBD2, 6 bases. Germline V lookup: CDR1 SEHNR, CDR2 FQNEAQ (reference sequence). The ends were cut back, 5 bases at V and 10 bases at J, with 22 bases in the middle. The CDR3 is 15 amino acids.

This chain joins TRBV28 and TRBJ2-7; a weak D match, TRBD1 (7 bases). This CDR3 is 15 amino acids long. Germline CDR1 and CDR2: MDHEN and SYDVKM. Trimming pared 4 bases from V and 5 bases from J, leaving 18 bases between. The CDR3 loop reads CASSYKGRGDHEQYF. In nucleotides, the CDR3 is TGTGCCAGCAGTTATAAGGGCAGGGGGGACCACGAGCAGTACTTC.

Here the CDR3 reads CASSVTGYGYTF. The CDR3 nucleotides read TGTGCCAGCAGCGTAACGGGGTATGGCTACACCTTC. This chain connects TRBV9 to TRBJ1-2; D uncertain. Germline CDR1 is SGDLS and CDR2 is YYNGEE. The CDR3 is made up of 12 amino acids. Trimming took off 1 base at V and 5 bases at J, with 6 bases between the two ends.

This chain connects TRBV11-3 to TRBJ2-7, with TRBD1 matching over 9 bases. The CDR3 is 16 amino acids. Unmatched junction bases numbered 10, after V lost 5 bases and J lost 2 bases. Germline lookup yields CDR1 SGHNT and CDR2 YENEEA. In DNA, the CDR3 is TGTGCCAGCAGCCTTCCCTCTCGGGACAGGGCCTACGAGCAGTACTTC. Encoded protein: CASSLPSRDRAYEQYF.

J is TRBJ2-2 and V is TRBV13, with TRBD2 identical over 10 bases. This CDR3 has 19 residues. CDR1 is PRHDT and CDR2 is FYEKMQ in the germline V gene (reference sequence). Trimming removed 3 bases from V and 5 bases from J; junction bases left unmatched: 15. Written as DNA, the CDR3 is TGTGCCAGCAGCTTGGTAGTAGGACTAGCGGAGAGACGGACCGGGGAGCTGTTTTTT. This gives the protein CASSLVVGLAERRTGELFF.

Only one count was recorded for this clone. The rearrangement links TRBV6-5 to TRBJ1-1; TRBD1 matches 10 bases. This CDR3 comprises 15 residues. Germline V lookup: CDR1 MNHEY, CDR2 SVGAGI. Trimming took 2 bases from V and 5 from J; bases not matched to a gene: 5. The CDR3 region has the DNA TGTGCCAGCAGTTACGACAGGGGGCTTTTGACTGAAGCTTTCTTT. As protein: CASSYDRGLLTEAFF.

CDR3 sequence reads: CASSSNPDRANYGYTF. DNA of the CDR3: TGCGCCAGCAGCTCTAATCCGGACAGGGCTAACTATGGCTACACCTTC. This rearrangement joins TRBV4-3 to TRBJ1-2; 8 bases match TRBD1. V trimming: 5 bases; J trimming: 0 bases; junction bases outside the gene matches: 8. CDR1 and CDR2 (germline): LGHNA, YSLEER. The CDR3 has 16 residues.

This sequence joins TRBV28 and TRBJ2-7; 9 nucleotides align to TRBD1. Germline loops: CDR1 MDHEN, CDR2 SYDVKM. The CDR3 length is 16 residues. The V segment lost 6 bases and the J segment 3 bases; nucleotides outside the gene matches: 12. This chain's CDR3 is CASSLGTGSAGYEQYF. The DNA for the CDR3 is TGTGCCAGCAGCCTGGGGACAGGGAGTGCAGGCTACGAGCAGTACTTC.

The rearrangement links TRBV11-1 to TRBJ2-4, with 8 positions matching TRBD2. CDR1 and CDR2 from the germline V gene are SGHAT and FQDESV (reference sequence). The J segment lost 6 bases and the V segment lost 7 bases, leaving 11 bases of the junction unmatched. CDR3 length: 15 amino acids. The CDR3 sequence: CASTHGPGGTNIQYF. CDR3 DNA sequence: TGTGCCAGCACCCACGGGCCGGGGGGGACAAACATTCAGTACTTC. Full variable domain (outside the CDR3, taken from reference TRBV11-1 and TRBJ2-4): EAEVAQSPRYKITEKSQAVAFWCDPISGHATLYWYRQILGQGPELLVQFQDESVVDDSQLPKDRFSAERLKGVDSTLKIQPAELGDSAMYLCASTHGPGGTNIQYFGAGTRLSVL.

This chain joins TRBV7-2 and TRBJ2-6; D unclear. CDR1 is SGHTA, CDR2 FQGNSA, per germline. This CDR3 has 15 amino acids. Trimming left V 2 bases short and J 2 bases short, with 7 bases between. The DNA of the CDR3 is TGTGCCAGCAGCTTAATAGGAACTGGGGCCAACGTCCTGACTTTC. Translated, it gives CASSLIGTGANVLTF.